This entry lists 14 T cell receptor beta chains sequenced from one sample in a study of T-cell memory formation after mild COVID-19. TCRdb re-derived calls from the 5' RACE reads in MiXCR, one entry per CDR3 protein. The sample includes approximately 270,000 distinct CDR3 sequences, around 15% of them seen just once. The sequenced material came from PBMCs or a T cell subset sorted from them (not recorded which). The receptor set was obtained from a young man who had mild COVID-19 (a few samples of this study predate the infection). Cell type and time point are not known.

The chain employs TRBV29-1 and TRBJ1-1; D gene uncertain. CDR3 length equals 14 residues. The V end was cut by 6 bases, the J end by 5 bases, with 19 bases between. CDR1 and CDR2 (germline): SQVTM, ANQGSEA. The CDR3 here is CSVGKEGAGTEAFF. The CDR3 DNA is TGCAGCGTGGGGAAGGAGGGCGCCGGGACTGAAGCTTTCTTT.

DNA of the CDR3: TGTGCCAGCAGCTTAGATGGGGGGGGTTTAGGTGAGCAGTTCTTC. It translates to CASSLDGGGLGEQFF. V usage is TRBV11-2 and J usage is TRBJ2-1; 7 bases line up with TRBD2. The CDR3 is 15 residues long. The junction had 8 bases not matched to a gene; V was cut back by 0 bases and J by 9 bases. Looked up from germline, CDR1 is SGHAT and CDR2 is FQNNGV.

The gene calls are TRBV10-3 and TRBJ2-5, with 11 bases that match TRBD2. Germline CDR1 is ENHRY and CDR2 is SYGVKD. The CDR3 consists of 15 residues. Losses at the gene ends were 6 bases for V and 2 bases for J; bases not matched to a gene: 5. CDR3 nucleotide sequence: TGTGCCATCAGAGAAGGGACTAGCGGACAAGAGACCCAGTACTTC. This gives the protein CAIREGTSGQETQYF.

The chain couples TRBV7-2 to TRBJ1-2; D remains unclear. Germline CDR1 SGHTA, CDR2 FQGNSA. This CDR3 spans 15 amino acids. The V end was cut by 5 bases, the J end by 7 bases, with 20 bases between. CDR3 region: CASSRQNPTLGGYTF. DNA for the CDR3: TGTGCCAGCAGCCGTCAGAATCCCACATTGGGTGGCTACACCTTC.

Only a few counts were recorded for this clonotype. The chain links TRBV6-1 to TRBJ2-7, with a weak D call TRBD2 (6 bases). Germline V gene lookup returns CDR1 MNHNS and CDR2 SASEGT. Trimming removed 0 bases at V and 3 bases at J, with 9 bases between. CDR3 length: 14 amino acids. The CDR3 DNA sequence: TGTGCCAGCAGTGAAGCGGCGGGATACTACGAGCAGTACTTC. This sequence encodes CASSEAAGYYEQYF.

A few counts support this clonotype. The chain joins TRBV7-9 to TRBJ2-1, with 7 bases fitting TRBD2. The germline V gene encodes CDR1 SEHNR and CDR2 FQNEAQ (reference sequence). The CDR3 spans 15 residues. The ends lost 4 bases at V and 4 bases at J; junction bases unmatched: 7. The CDR3 reads CASSSGGLNYNEQFF. CDR3 nucleotides: TGTGCCAGCAGCTCGGGGGGACTGAATTACAATGAGCAGTTCTTC.

V usage is TRBV4-3 and J usage is TRBJ2-5; 13 nucleotides agree with TRBD2. The CDR3 totals 16 residues. Germline V gives CDR1 LGHNA, CDR2 YSLEER. V lost 3 bases, J lost 5 bases, and 6 bases stayed unmatched. CDR3 protein: CASSHGLAGVWETQYF. The CDR3 region has the DNA TGCGCCAGCAGCCACGGACTAGCGGGGGTCTGGGAGACCCAGTACTTC.

V usage is TRBV2 and J usage is TRBJ2-5; D is undetermined. The CDR3 contains 11 residues. Germline loops: CDR1 SNHLY, CDR2 FYNNEI. With 8 bases removed from V and 2 bases from J, the gap between germline ends came to 6 bases. The CDR3 region has the DNA TGTGCCAGCGGAAAGCAAGAGACCCAGTACTTC. This sequence encodes CASGKQETQYF.

This clonotype was picked up many times. The rearrangement uses TRBV4-3 and TRBJ1-2; TRBD1 is a possible D gene (5 bases). Germline V gives CDR1 LGHNA, CDR2 YSLEER. CDR3 size: 14 residues. Trimming pared 0 bases from V and 2 bases from J, leaving 7 bases between. The CDR3 nucleotides are TGCGCCAGCAGCCAAGATTGGGGGAACTATGGCTACACCTTC. Protein: CASSQDWGNYGYTF.

This chain joins TRBV6-5 and TRBJ2-3, with D hard to call. The germline V and J ends were trimmed by 0 bases and 2 bases, with 12 bases remaining between them. The germline gives CDR1 MNHEY, CDR2 SVGAGI. The length of the CDR3 is 16 residues. This CDR3 is CASSYSFGSLTDTQYF. The CDR3 DNA reads as TGTGCCAGCAGTTACTCCTTCGGGTCTCTCACAGATACGCAGTATTTT.

V is TRBV28 and J is TRBJ2-7, with TRBD1 identical over 7 bases. CDR1 and CDR2 (germline): MDHEN, SYDVKM. The CDR3 is made up of 13 amino acids. Trimming cost V 2 bases and J 5 bases; bases outside gene matches: 3. CDR3: CASSLGDRHEQYV. In DNA form, the CDR3 reads TGTGCCAGCAGTTTAGGGGACAGACACGAGCAGTACGTC.

V is TRBV27 and J is TRBJ1-2; D may be TRBD1 (6 bases). Trimming left V 3 bases short and J 4 bases short, with 15 bases between. CDR1 MNHEY and CDR2 SMNVEV come from the germline V gene (reference sequence). This CDR3 has 15 residues. This CDR3 is CASSLMGASLYGYTF. CDR3 nucleotide sequence: TGTGCCAGCAGTTTGATGGGGGCTAGTCTCTATGGCTACACCTTC.

The V gene is TRBV18, the J gene TRBJ2-5, with D tentatively TRBD1 or TRBD2 (5 bases each). The CDR3 runs 15 residues. The V and J ends lost 1 base and 9 bases respectively, with 18 bases between them. The germline gives CDR1 KGHSH, CDR2 LQKENI. This CDR3 is CASSPLPDGGRAQYF. The CDR3 DNA is TGTGCCAGCTCACCACTCCCGGACGGAGGCAGGGCCCAGTACTTC.

The sample holds a few counts of this clonotype. The rearrangement links TRBV10-2 to TRBJ2-1; D possibly corresponds to TRBD1 (5 bases). Looked up from germline, CDR1 is WSHSY and CDR2 is SAAADI. This CDR3 has 14 residues. Trimming shortened V by 6 bases and J by 0 bases, and 9 bases separated the two germline ends. In DNA, the CDR3 is TGCGCCAGCAGCTTTGGGGCCTCCTACAATGAGCAGTTCTTC. Translation: CASSFGASYNEQFF.